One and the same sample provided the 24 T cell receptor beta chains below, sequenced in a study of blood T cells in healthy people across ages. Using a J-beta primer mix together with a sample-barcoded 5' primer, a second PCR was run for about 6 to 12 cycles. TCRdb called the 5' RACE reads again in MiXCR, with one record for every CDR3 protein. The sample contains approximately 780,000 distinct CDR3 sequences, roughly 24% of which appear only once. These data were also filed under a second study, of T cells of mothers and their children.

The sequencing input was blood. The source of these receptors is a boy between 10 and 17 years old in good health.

The CDR3 DNA reads TGTGCCAGCAGCTTAGGTCGGCCAGCGGGGTGGGCTAGCACAGATACGCAGTATTTT. Amino acids: CASSLGRPAGWASTDTQYF. The rearrangement links TRBV7-2 to TRBJ2-3; 7 nucleotides line up with TRBD2. This CDR3 spans 19 amino acids. V gave up 1 base and J gave up 0 bases; unmatched junction bases: 13. The germline V gene encodes CDR1 SGHTA and CDR2 FQGNSA.

CDR3 coding DNA: TGTGCCAGCAGGGTGTGGACTAGCGGGGGAACAGATACGCAGTATTTT. Translation: CASRVWTSGGTDTQYF. V gene TRBV6-5 combines with J gene TRBJ2-3, with 13 positions matching TRBD2. Trimming took 6 bases from V and 3 from J; bases not matched to a gene: 6. Per the germline V gene, CDR1 is MNHEY and CDR2 is SVGAGI. The CDR3 is 16 amino acids.

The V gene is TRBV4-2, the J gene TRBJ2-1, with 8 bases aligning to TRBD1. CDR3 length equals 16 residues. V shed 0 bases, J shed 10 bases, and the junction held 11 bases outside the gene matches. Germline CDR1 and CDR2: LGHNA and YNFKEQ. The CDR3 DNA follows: TGTGCCAGCAGCCAAGAGGACAGGGTAGGGGGATACGAGCAGTTCTTC. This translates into CASSQEDRVGGYEQFF.

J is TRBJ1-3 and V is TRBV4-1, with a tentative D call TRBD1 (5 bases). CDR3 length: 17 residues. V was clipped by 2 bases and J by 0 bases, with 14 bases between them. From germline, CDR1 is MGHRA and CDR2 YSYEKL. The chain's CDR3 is CASSQRDSWSSGNTIYF. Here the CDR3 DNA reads TGCGCCAGCAGCCAACGGGACTCCTGGTCCTCTGGAAACACCATATATTTT.

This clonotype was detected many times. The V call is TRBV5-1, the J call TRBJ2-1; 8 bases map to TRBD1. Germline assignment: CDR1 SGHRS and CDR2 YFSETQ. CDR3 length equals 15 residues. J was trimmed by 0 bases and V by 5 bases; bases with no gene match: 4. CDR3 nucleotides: TGCGCCAGCAGTTATGGACAGGGCTCCTACAATGAGCAGTTCTTC. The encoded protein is CASSYGQGSYNEQFF.

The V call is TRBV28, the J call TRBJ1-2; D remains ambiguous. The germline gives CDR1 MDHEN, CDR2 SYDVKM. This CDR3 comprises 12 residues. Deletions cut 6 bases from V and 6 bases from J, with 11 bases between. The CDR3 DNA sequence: TGTGCCAGCAGGGTCGGGTCGAATGGCTACACCTTC. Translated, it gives CASRVGSNGYTF.

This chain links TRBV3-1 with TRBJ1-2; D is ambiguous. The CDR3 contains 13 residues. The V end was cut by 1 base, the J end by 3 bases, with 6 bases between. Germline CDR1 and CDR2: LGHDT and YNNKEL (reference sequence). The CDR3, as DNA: TGTGCCAGCAGCCAAGCGGCAGACTATGGCTACACCTTC. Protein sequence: CASSQAADYGYTF.

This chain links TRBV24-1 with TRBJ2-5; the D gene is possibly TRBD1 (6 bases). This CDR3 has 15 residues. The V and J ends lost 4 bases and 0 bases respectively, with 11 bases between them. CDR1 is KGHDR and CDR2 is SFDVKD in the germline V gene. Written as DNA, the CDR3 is TGTGCCACCAGTGACCATCGGACAGACCAAGAGACCCAGTACTTC. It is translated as CATSDHRTDQETQYF.

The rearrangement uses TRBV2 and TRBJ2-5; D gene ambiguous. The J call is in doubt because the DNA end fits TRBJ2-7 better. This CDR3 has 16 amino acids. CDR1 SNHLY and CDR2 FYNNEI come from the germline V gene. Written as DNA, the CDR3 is TGTGCCAGCAGTGAAGAGGCAGCGCTACTTTCCTACGAGCAGTACTTC. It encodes CASSEEAALLSYEQYF.

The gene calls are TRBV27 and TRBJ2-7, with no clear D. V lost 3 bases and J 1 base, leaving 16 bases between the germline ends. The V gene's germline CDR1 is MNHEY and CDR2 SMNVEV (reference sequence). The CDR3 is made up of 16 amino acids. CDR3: CASSFGPPYGSYEQYF. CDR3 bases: TGTGCCAGCAGTTTCGGACCGCCTTATGGATCCTACGAGCAGTACTTC.

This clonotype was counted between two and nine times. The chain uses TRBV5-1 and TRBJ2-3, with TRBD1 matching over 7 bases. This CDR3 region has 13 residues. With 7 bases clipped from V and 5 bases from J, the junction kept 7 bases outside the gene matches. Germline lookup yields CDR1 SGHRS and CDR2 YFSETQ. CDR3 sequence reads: CASSTGVIDTQYF. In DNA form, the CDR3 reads TGCGCCAGCTCAACAGGGGTAATAGATACGCAGTATTTT.

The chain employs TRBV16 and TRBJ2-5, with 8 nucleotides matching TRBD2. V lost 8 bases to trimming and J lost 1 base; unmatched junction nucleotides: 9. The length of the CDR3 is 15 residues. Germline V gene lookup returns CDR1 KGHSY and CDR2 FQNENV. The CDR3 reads CASQTRRGAQETQYF. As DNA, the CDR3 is TGTGCCAGCCAGACACGGCGGGGGGCCCAAGAGACCCAGTACTTC.

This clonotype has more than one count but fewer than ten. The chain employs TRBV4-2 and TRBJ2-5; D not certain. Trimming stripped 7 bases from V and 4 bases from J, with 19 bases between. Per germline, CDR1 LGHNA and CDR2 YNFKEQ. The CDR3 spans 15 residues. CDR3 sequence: CASTRYGGPRETQYF. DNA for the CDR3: TGTGCCAGCACCCGATACGGTGGGCCCCGAGAGACCCAGTACTTC.

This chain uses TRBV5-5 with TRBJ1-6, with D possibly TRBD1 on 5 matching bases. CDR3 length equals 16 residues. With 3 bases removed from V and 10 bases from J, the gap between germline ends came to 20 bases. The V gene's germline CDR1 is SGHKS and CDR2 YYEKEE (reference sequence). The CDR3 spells CASSWGSGGRRSPLHF. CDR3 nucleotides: TGTGCCAGCAGCTGGGGGTCTGGGGGAAGGAGGTCACCCCTCCACTTT.

CDR3 amino acids: CASSLVDDSPLHF. CDR3 bases: TGTGCCAGCAGCTTAGTAGACGATTCACCCCTCCACTTT. The V gene is TRBV11-2, the J gene TRBJ1-6; the D is unclear. The CDR3 runs 13 residues. V lost 1 base to trimming and J lost 8 bases, with 6 bases between them. The V gene's germline CDR1 is SGHAT and CDR2 FQNNGV.

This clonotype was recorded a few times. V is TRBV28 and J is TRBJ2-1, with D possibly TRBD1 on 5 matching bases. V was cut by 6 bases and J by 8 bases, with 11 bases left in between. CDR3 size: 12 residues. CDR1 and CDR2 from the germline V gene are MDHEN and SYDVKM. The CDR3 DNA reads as TGTGCCAGCAGGCCTACAGGTGATGAGCAGTTCTTC. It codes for CASRPTGDEQFF.

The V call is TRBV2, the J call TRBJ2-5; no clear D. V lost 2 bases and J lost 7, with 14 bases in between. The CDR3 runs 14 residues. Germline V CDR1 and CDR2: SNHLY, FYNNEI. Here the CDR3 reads CASSERAEYVTQYF. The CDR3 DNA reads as TGTGCCAGCAGTGAACGGGCAGAATACGTGACCCAGTACTTC.

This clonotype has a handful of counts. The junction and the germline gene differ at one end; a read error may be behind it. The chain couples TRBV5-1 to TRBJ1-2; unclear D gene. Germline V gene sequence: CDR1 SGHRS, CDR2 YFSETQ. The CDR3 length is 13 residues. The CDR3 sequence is CANSLGGDYGYTF. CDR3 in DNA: TGCGCCAACAGCTTGGGCGGCGACTATGGCTACACCTTC.

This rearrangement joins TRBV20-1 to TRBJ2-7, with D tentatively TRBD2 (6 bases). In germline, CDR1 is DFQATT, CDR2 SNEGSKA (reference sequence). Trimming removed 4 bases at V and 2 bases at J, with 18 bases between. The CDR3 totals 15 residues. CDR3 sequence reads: CSATGAAEGPYEQYF. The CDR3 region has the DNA TGCAGTGCTACCGGCGCAGCGGAGGGCCCCTACGAGCAGTACTTC.

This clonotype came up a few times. CDR3 DNA sequence: TGTGCCAGCAGCTTAGGGGGGTTGGCAGGGAGCGGAGAGACCCAGTACTTC. Its translation is CASSLGGLAGSGETQYF. The rearrangement uses TRBV11-2 and TRBJ2-5, with D perhaps assigned TRBD1 or TRBD2 (5 bases each). This CDR3 contains 17 residues. V was pared by 1 base and J by 4 bases, with 19 bases between. Per the germline V gene, CDR1 is SGHAT and CDR2 is FQNNGV.

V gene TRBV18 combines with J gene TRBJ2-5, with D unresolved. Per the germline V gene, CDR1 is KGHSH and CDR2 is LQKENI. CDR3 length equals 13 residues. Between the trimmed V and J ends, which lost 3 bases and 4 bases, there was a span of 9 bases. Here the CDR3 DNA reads TGTGCCAGCTCACCTAACACGTCAGAGACCCAGTACTTC. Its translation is CASSPNTSETQYF.

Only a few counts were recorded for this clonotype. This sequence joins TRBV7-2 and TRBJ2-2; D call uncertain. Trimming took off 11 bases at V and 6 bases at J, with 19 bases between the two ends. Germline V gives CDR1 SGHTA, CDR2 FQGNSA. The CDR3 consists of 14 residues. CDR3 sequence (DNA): TGTGCCGTCAGAGGAGCTCAAATGGCCGGGGAGCTGTTTTTT. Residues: CAVRGAQMAGELFF.

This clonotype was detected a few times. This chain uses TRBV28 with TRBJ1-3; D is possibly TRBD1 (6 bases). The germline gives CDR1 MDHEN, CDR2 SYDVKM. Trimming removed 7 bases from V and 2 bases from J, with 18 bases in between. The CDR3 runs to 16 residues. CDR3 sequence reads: CASNRAGGAAGNTIYF. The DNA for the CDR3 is TGTGCCAGCAACCGGGCGGGGGGCGCGGCTGGAAACACCATATATTTT.

This CDR3 is CASSWGTQNNEQFF. Written as DNA, the CDR3 is TGCGCCAGCAGCTGGGGCACACAAAACAATGAGCAGTTCTTC. The V and J genes are TRBV5-1 and TRBJ2-1; TRBD1 might be the D (5 bases). The CDR3 spans 14 residues. Germline CDR1 reads SGHRS; CDR2 reads YFSETQ. The germline V and J ends were trimmed by 3 bases and 5 bases, with 12 bases remaining between them.